This entry describes one T cell receptor beta chain. This sample was taken from a study of blood T cells in healthy people across ages. It was with a sample-barcoded 5' primer and a J-beta primer mix that a second PCR of roughly 7 to 12 cycles was run. MiXCR, applied by TCRdb to the 5' RACE reads, yields one record per CDR3 protein. The sample lists some 920,000 distinct CDR3 sequences, around 54% occurring once. The V end lost 5 bases, the J end lost 1 base, and 11 bases lay between the germline ends. CDR3 length equals 16 residues. Germline lookup yields CDR1 KGHDR and CDR2 SFDVKD. J is TRBJ2-6 and V is TRBV24-1; no definite D call. The receptor comes from a woman in her sixties in good health. The specimen was blood. The CDR3 here is CATSGSEVSGANVLTF. The CDR3 nucleotides are TGTGCCACCAGTGGATCCGAGGTTTCTGGGGCCAACGTCCTGACTTTC.